The TCR beta chain under discussion was sequenced for a study of graft-versus-host responses after intestinal transplantation. Profiled with immunoSEQ multiplex PCR; TCRdb holds only in-frame clones, not every one. Of 15,000 to 20,000 clones listed, about four fifths were seen once; the top ten hold about 2.1%. Germline V gene sequence: CDR1 MNHEY, CDR2 SMNVEV (reference sequence). The CDR3 length is 14 residues. Trimming left V 3 bases short and J 0 bases short, with 6 bases between. The genes are TRBV27 and TRBJ1-3; no firm D call. The origin of this receptor is a human patient who received an intestinal transplant, so some T cells may come from the graft donor. The source was PBMCs, collected 14 days after transplant. The CDR3 nucleotides read TGTGCCAGCAGTTTTGACAACTCTGGAAACACCATATATTTT. This gives the protein CASSFDNSGNTIYF.